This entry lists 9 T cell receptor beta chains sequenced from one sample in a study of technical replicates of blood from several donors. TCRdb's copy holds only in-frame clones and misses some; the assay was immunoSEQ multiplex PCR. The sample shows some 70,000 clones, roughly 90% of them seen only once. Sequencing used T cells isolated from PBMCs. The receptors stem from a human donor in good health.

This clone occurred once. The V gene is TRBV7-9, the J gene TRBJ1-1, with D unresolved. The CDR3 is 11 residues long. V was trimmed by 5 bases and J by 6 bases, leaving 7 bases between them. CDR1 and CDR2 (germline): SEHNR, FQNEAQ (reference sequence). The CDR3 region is CASSPGSEAFF. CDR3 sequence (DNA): TGTGCCAGCAGCCCCGGTTCTGAAGCTTTCTTT.

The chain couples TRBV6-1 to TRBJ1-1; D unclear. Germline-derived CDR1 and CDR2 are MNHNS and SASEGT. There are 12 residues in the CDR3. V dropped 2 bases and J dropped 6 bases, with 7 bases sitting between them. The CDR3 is CASSETLPEAFF. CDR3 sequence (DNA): TGTGCCAGCAGTGAAACCCTACCTGAAGCTTTCTTT.

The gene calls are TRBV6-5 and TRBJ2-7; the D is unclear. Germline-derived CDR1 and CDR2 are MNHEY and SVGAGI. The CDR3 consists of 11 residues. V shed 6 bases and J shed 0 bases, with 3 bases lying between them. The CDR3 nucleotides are TGTGCCAGCAGCCACTCCTACGAGCAGTACTTC. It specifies CASSHSYEQYF.

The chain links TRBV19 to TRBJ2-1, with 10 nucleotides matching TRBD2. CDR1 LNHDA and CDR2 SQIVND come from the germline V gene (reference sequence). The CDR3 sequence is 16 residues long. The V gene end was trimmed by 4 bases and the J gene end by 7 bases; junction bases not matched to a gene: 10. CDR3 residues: CASSTSGLAPANEQFF. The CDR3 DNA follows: TGTGCCAGTAGTACCTCGGGACTAGCGCCAGCTAATGAGCAGTTCTTC. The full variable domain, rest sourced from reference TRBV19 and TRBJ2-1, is DGGITQSPKYLFRKEGQNVTLSCEQNLNHDAMYWYRQDPGQGLRLIYYSQIVNDFQKGDIAEGYSVSREKKESFPLTVTSAQKNPTAFYLCASSTSGLAPANEQFFGPGTRLTVL.

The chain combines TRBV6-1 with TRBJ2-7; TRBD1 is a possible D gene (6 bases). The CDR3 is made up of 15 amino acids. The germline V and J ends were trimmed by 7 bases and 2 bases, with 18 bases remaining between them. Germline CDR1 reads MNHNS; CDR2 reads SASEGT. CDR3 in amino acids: CASTEGGVSPYEQYF. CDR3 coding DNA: TGTGCCAGCACCGAAGGGGGAGTAAGCCCCTACGAGCAGTACTTC.

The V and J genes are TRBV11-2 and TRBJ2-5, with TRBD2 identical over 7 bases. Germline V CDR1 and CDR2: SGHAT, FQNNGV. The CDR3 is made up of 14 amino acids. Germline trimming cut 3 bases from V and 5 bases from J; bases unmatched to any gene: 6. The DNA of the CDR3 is TGTGCCAGCAGCTTGGGAGGGGTAATGGAGACCCAGTACTTC. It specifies CASSLGGVMETQYF.

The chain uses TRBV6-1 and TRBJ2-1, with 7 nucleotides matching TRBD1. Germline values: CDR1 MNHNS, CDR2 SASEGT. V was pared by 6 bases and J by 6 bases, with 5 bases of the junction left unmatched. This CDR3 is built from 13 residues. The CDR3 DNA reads TGTGCCAGCAGCCTGGACAGGCGCAATGAGCAGTTCTTC. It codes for CASSLDRRNEQFF.

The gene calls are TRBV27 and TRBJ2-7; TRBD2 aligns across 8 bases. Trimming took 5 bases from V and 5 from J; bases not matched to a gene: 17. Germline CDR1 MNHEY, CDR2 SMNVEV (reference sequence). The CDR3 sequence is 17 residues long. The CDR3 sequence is CASSSFPERELGHEQYF. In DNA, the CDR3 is TGTGCCAGCAGTAGCTTTCCCGAGCGGGAGTTGGGCCACGAGCAGTACTTC.

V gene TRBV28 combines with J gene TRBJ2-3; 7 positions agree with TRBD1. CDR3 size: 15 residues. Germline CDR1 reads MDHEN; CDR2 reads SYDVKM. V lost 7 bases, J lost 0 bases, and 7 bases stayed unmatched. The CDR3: CASTVQGTSTDTQYF. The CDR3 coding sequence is TGTGCCAGCACCGTACAGGGGACCAGCACAGATACGCAGTATTTT.